In this sample, the clone carrying this TCR beta chain turned up once. The data belong to a study of CD8+CD57+ T cells in acquired aplastic anemia. Study background: CD4+ and CD8+ cells, once sorted, gave DNA averaging about 3 ug.

Genomic DNA provided the template from which TCR beta VDJ and CDR3 profiles were obtained. TCRdb called the reads again in MiXCR, with one record for every CDR3 protein. The table has roughly 120,000 distinct CDR3 sequences, under 60% seen once. The authors sequenced patients whose flow cytometry had shown CD8+CD57+ cell expansion. Germline V gene sequence: CDR1 SGHDT, CDR2 YYEEEE. The CDR3 totals 14 residues. V lost 4 bases, J lost 1 base, and 10 bases lay in between. Sequenced material: sorted CD4+, CD8+, or CD8+CD57+ T cells (not recorded which) from PBMCs. This chain links TRBV5-6 with TRBJ2-3; D unresolved. This clonotype was obtained from a human donor with aplastic anemia. The DNA for the CDR3 is TGTGCCAGCAGCACAAAAGTAGGCACAGATACGCAGTATTTT. Residues: CASSTKVGTDTQYF. Complete variable domain (other parts from reference TRBV5-6 and TRBJ2-3): DAGVTQSPTHLIKTRGQQVTLRCSPKSGHDTVSWYQQALGQGPQFIFQYYEEEERQRGNFPDRFSGHQFPNYSSELNVNALLLGDSALYLCASSTKVGTDTQYFGPGTRLTVL.